One sample yielded the 5 T cell receptor beta chains listed below, sequenced in a study of regulatory T cells in long-lasting Graves disease. Time point denoted: persistent/refractory GD, antithyroid drugs over 5 years with positive TRAb. PBMCs provided the RNA from which the TCR library was made. Both iRepertoire HTBI primers and Arm-PCR of CDR3 regions were used to build the TCR beta libraries. TCRdb itself ran the multiplex PCR reads through MiXCR, one entry per CDR3 protein. The sample lists over 650,000 distinct CDR3 sequences; about 32% were seen once. The source material was peripheral blood mononuclear cells (PBMCs), sampled when the disease was refractory, from a patient treated with antithyroid drugs. These receptors all stem from a female donor with Graves disease.

This chain links TRBV20-1 with TRBJ1-1; D is unresolved. Trimming left V 3 bases short and J 3 bases short, with 17 bases between. The germline V gene has CDR1 DFQATT and CDR2 SNEGSKA (reference sequence). The CDR3 is 15 residues long. As DNA, the CDR3 is TGCAGTGCTAGCCGCTTCGGTCTCAGACACACTGAAGCTTTCTTT. Amino acid sequence: CSASRFGLRHTEAFF.

This clonotype was seen a handful of times. V and J are TRBV11-2 and TRBJ2-2, with 7 bases fitting TRBD1. The CDR3 spans 16 residues. Germline V CDR1 and CDR2: SGHAT, FQNNGV. Losses at the gene ends were 5 bases for V and 3 bases for J; bases not matched to a gene: 9. CDR3 residues: CASSHRRDRHTGELFF. In DNA, the CDR3 is TGTGCCAGCAGCCATCGCCGGGACAGACACACCGGGGAGCTGTTTTTT. Variable domain in full (rest from reference TRBV11-2 and TRBJ2-2): EAGVAQSPRYKIIEKRQSVAFWCNPISGHATLYWYQQILGQGPKLLIQFQNNGVVDDSQLPKDRFSAERLKGVDSTLKIQPAKLEDSAVYLCASSHRRDRHTGELFFGEGSRLTVL.

To note about this clonotype: An end of the junction differs from the germline gene, which may be a read error. This sequence joins TRBV6-1 and TRBJ1-1, with 9 positions matching TRBD1. The CDR3 is made up of 16 amino acids. CDR1 MNHNS and CDR2 SASEGT come from the germline V gene. CDR3 coding DNA: TGTACCAGCAGGCCCCTATCGGGACAGGGCAACACTGAAGCTTTCTTT. Its translation: CTSRPLSGQGNTEAFF.

This clonotype was counted only a few times. The chain carries TRBV5-5 and TRBJ1-1, with no clear D. Trimming shortened V by 0 bases and J by 4 bases, and 10 bases separated the two germline ends. Germline V gene lookup returns CDR1 SGHKS and CDR2 YYEKEE (reference sequence). CDR3 length: 14 amino acids. The CDR3 nucleotides are TGTGCCAGCAGCTTGGTGTCGGGTTCCACTGAAGCTTTCTTT. Residues: CASSLVSGSTEAFF. The full variable domain, its missing parts supplied by reference TRBV5-5 and TRBJ1-1, is DAGVTQSPTHLIKTRGQQVTLRCSPISGHKSVSWYQQVLGQGPQFIFQYYEKEERGRGNFPDRFSARQFPNYSSELNVNALLLGDSALYLCASSLVSGSTEAFFGQGTRLTVV.

This chain connects TRBV18 to TRBJ1-2; tentatively, D is TRBD1 (5 bases). This CDR3 is 14 amino acids long. Germline V lookup: CDR1 KGHSH, CDR2 LQKENI. The germline V and J ends were trimmed by 3 bases and 6 bases, with 14 bases remaining between them. The CDR3 DNA reads TGTGCCAGCTCACCCGCCGGGACTAGAGATGGCTACACCTTC. As protein: CASSPAGTRDGYTF.